The 21 T cell receptor beta chains below come from one sample, sequenced in a study of shared clonotypes between healthy human individuals. Naive-designated CD8 cells lacked CD45RO, were positively enriched for CCR7, and omitted terminally differentiated effector memory CD45RA+ cells. Some clones are missing from TCRdb's copy, which holds only in-frame ones; the method was immunoSEQ multiplex PCR. The sample has around 1,900,000 clones, just over 90% seen once. Sequencing input: naive CD8+ T cells from PBMCs. Receptors originate from a man aged 18 to 35 in good health. Some clones in this sample may be carry-over from other donors' samples.

The chain carries TRBV27 and TRBJ2-7, with 9 bases lining up with TRBD1. The CDR3 runs 14 residues. Germline V CDR1 and CDR2: MNHEY, SMNVEV (reference sequence). V shed 3 bases and J 5 bases; nucleotides not matched to a gene: 5. The CDR3 spells CASSFRDRVNEQYF. The CDR3, as DNA: TGTGCCAGCAGTTTCAGGGACAGGGTCAACGAGCAGTACTTC.

This rearrangement joins TRBV27 to TRBJ2-7, with D maybe TRBD1 (6 bases). Germline V gene data show CDR1 as MNHEY and CDR2 as SMNVEV (reference sequence). The CDR3 is 14 amino acids. Trimming left V 3 bases short and J 5 bases short, with 14 bases between. CDR3 in amino acids: CASSFWSGAHEQYF. The CDR3 nucleotides read TGTGCCAGCAGTTTTTGGTCAGGGGCCCACGAGCAGTACTTC.

This chain joins TRBV27 and TRBJ2-3; D may be TRBD2 (6 bases). In germline, CDR1 is MNHEY, CDR2 SMNVEV (reference sequence). Trimming stripped 2 bases from V and 3 bases from J, with 9 bases between. The CDR3 spans 14 residues. The CDR3 DNA sequence: TGTGCCAGCAGTTTAGTACTAGCAACAGATACGCAGTATTTT. It translates to CASSLVLATDTQYF.

The genes are TRBV25-1 and TRBJ2-1; perhaps TRBD2 as D (5 bases). V was shortened by 7 bases and J by 0 bases, with 13 bases between the two germline ends. This CDR3 comprises 15 residues. CDR1 and CDR2 (germline): MGHDK, SYGVNS. The CDR3 is CASTEAVGSYNEQFF. The CDR3 region has the DNA TGTGCCAGCACAGAAGCGGTTGGCTCCTACAATGAGCAGTTCTTC. The entire variable domain, with the rest obtained from reference TRBV25-1 and TRBJ2-1, is as follows: EADIYQTPRYLVIGTGKKITLECSQTMGHDKMYWYQQDPGMELHLIHYSYGVNSTEKGDLSSESTVSRIRTEHFPLTLESARPSHTSQYLCASTEAVGSYNEQFFGPGTRLTVL.

V and J are TRBV19 and TRBJ2-5; D not certain. The V end was cut by 10 bases, the J end by 5 bases, with 14 bases between. Germline loops: CDR1 LNHDA, CDR2 SQIVND (reference sequence). The CDR3 runs to 12 residues. CDR3: CATRSSIETQYF. The DNA for the CDR3 is TGTGCCACCCGCTCCAGCATCGAGACCCAGTACTTC.

This chain joins TRBV27 and TRBJ2-1; 8 bases align to TRBD1. This CDR3 region has 17 residues. Germline values: CDR1 MNHEY, CDR2 SMNVEV (reference sequence). V dropped 8 bases and J dropped 3; count of bases not matched to a gene: 15. The CDR3 loop reads CASVTPSRTGHYNEQFF. The CDR3, as DNA: TGTGCCAGCGTGACCCCATCGAGGACAGGGCACTACAATGAGCAGTTCTTC.

The chain combines TRBV27 with TRBJ1-1; D is undetermined. With 4 bases removed from V and 6 bases from J, the gap between germline ends came to 12 bases. There are 13 residues in the CDR3. The germline CDR1 and CDR2 sequences are MNHEY and SMNVEV (reference sequence). CDR3 sequence: CASSSTGVAEAFF. Here the CDR3 DNA reads TGTGCCAGCAGTTCCACGGGAGTCGCTGAAGCTTTCTTT.

This clone was observed a handful of times. The rearrangement uses TRBV10-2 and TRBJ1-2; no clear D gene. Trimming removed 7 bases at V and 3 bases at J, with 12 bases between. This CDR3 contains 13 residues. Germline V gene sequence: CDR1 WSHSY, CDR2 SAAADI. CDR3 nucleotides: TGCGCCAGCACCCAGAAAGGAGACTATGGCTACACCTTC. It codes for CASTQKGDYGYTF.

The chain employs TRBV18 and TRBJ2-5, with D perhaps given as TRBD1 or TRBD2 (5 bases each). This CDR3 contains 16 residues. Trimming removed 2 bases at V and 5 bases at J, with 18 bases between. Germline CDR1 is KGHSH and CDR2 is LQKENI. For the CDR3, the DNA is TGTGCCAGCTCACCATCCGGGACGGCGGAATGGGAGACCCAGTACTTC. Translating gives CASSPSGTAEWETQYF. Complete variable domain (other parts from reference TRBV18 and TRBJ2-5): NAGVMQNPRHLVRRRGQEARLRCSPMKGHSHVYWYRQLPEEGLKFMVYLQKENIIDESGMPKERFSAEFPKEGPSILRIQQVVRGDSAAYFCASSPSGTAEWETQYFGPGTRLLVL.

CDR3 in DNA: TGTGCCAGCAGCGGACAGGGTTCGCAGTATTTT. It yields the protein CASSGQGSQYF. The chain carries TRBV5-6 and TRBJ2-3, with TRBD1 matching over 8 bases. Germline CDR1 SGHDT, CDR2 YYEEEE. V gave up 4 bases and J gave up 10 bases; unmatched junction bases: 2. The CDR3 consists of 11 residues.

Concerning this clone itself: The same CDR3 arises from other DNA sequences in this sample as well. This chain uses TRBV29-1 with TRBJ2-7; D call uncertain. V was clipped by 4 bases and J by 1 base, with 8 bases between them. The CDR3 is 12 amino acids. Germline values: CDR1 SQVTM, CDR2 ANQGSEA. CDR3 loop: CSVAGVSYEQYF. CDR3 sequence (DNA): TGCAGCGTTGCTGGCGTTTCCTACGAGCAGTACTTC.

The CDR3 coding sequence is TGTGCCAGCAGTTCCCCCGGGTCTCTCAACACTGAAGCTTTCTTT. This translates into CASSSPGSLNTEAFF. V and J are TRBV6-6 and TRBJ1-1; D is undetermined. Germline assignment: CDR1 MNHNY and CDR2 SVGAGI (reference sequence). V lost 4 bases to trimming and J lost 2 bases, with 14 bases between them. The CDR3 contains 15 residues.

The genes are TRBV5-5 and TRBJ1-4; 7 bases are shared with TRBD1. V trimming: 4 bases; J trimming: 4 bases; junction bases outside the gene matches: 10. The CDR3 runs to 16 residues. Germline values: CDR1 SGHKS, CDR2 YYEKEE (reference sequence). The CDR3 DNA is TGTGCCAGCAGCCATCGGACAGGAGTGGATAATGAAAAACTGTTTTTT. This gives the protein CASSHRTGVDNEKLFF.

This clone was counted a single time. The same CDR3 is also encoded by other DNA sequences in this sample. The chain carries TRBV2 and TRBJ2-1; the D gene is possibly TRBD2 (6 bases). There are 14 residues in the CDR3. V gave up 3 bases and J gave up 0 bases, with 6 bases separating them. Germline assignment: CDR1 SNHLY and CDR2 FYNNEI. The chain's CDR3 is CASSDGSSYNEQFF. In DNA form, the CDR3 reads TGTGCCAGCAGTGACGGGAGCTCCTACAATGAGCAGTTCTTC.

The chain carries TRBV28 and TRBJ2-7; tentatively, D is TRBD2 (5 bases). The CDR3 is made up of 17 amino acids. Trimming removed 8 bases at V and 0 bases at J, with 23 bases between. CDR1 is MDHEN and CDR2 is SYDVKM in the germline V gene. CDR3 residues: CASRGRLAKIGSYEQYF. The CDR3 DNA follows: TGTGCCAGCCGGGGAAGGCTAGCAAAAATCGGCTCCTACGAGCAGTACTTC.

The V and J genes are TRBV11-2 and TRBJ2-1; D gene ambiguous. Germline V gene sequence: CDR1 SGHAT, CDR2 FQNNGV. The CDR3 has 16 amino acids. V was pared by 3 bases and J by 5 bases, with 17 bases between. As DNA, the CDR3 is TGTGCCAGCAGCTTTCCTACCAGTTTCGTCCACAATGAGCAGTTCTTC. This encodes CASSFPTSFVHNEQFF.

This rearrangement joins TRBV9 to TRBJ2-7; 7 positions agree with TRBD1. Germline V CDR1 and CDR2: SGDLS, YYNGEE. The ends lost 0 bases at V and 2 bases at J; junction bases unmatched: 5. The CDR3 extends over 15 amino acids. The chain's CDR3 is CASSVGDRVTYEQYF. Here the CDR3 DNA reads TGTGCCAGCAGCGTAGGAGACAGGGTCACCTACGAGCAGTACTTC.

The V gene is TRBV10-2, the J gene TRBJ2-3, with TRBD1 matching 8 bases. V trimming: 6 bases; J trimming: 3 bases; junction bases outside the gene matches: 8. The CDR3 covers 15 residues. Germline V lookup: CDR1 WSHSY, CDR2 SAAADI. The CDR3 spells CASRNQGARTDTQYF. Here the CDR3 DNA reads TGCGCCAGCAGGAACCAGGGGGCTCGGACAGATACGCAGTATTTT.

The CDR3 sequence: CASVAGGSSYEQYF. The CDR3 DNA reads as TGTGCTAGTGTCGCAGGGGGGAGCTCCTACGAGCAGTACTTC. The J gene is TRBJ2-7, the V gene TRBV12-5, with D possibly TRBD1 on 7 matching bases. This CDR3 comprises 14 residues. Germline V gene lookup returns CDR1 LGHNT and CDR2 FRNRAP. V was clipped by 7 bases and J by 0 bases, with 13 bases between them.

The chain uses TRBV10-1 and TRBJ2-3, with 7 nucleotides matching TRBD2. J was trimmed by 2 bases and V by 0 bases; bases with no gene match: 5. This CDR3 comprises 16 residues. The germline CDR1 and CDR2 sequences are WNHNN and SYGVQD (reference sequence). CDR3 residues: CASSESEREDTDTQYF. In DNA form, the CDR3 reads TGCGCCAGCAGTGAGTCTGAGCGGGAAGACACAGATACGCAGTATTTT.

The genes are TRBV4-3 and TRBJ2-4; TRBD1 matches at 9 bases. This CDR3 has 16 residues. Germline CDR1 and CDR2: LGHNA and YSLEER. V gave up 2 bases and J gave up 1 base; unmatched junction bases: 3. The CDR3 DNA follows: TGCGCCAGCAGCCAAACAGGGGGCTGGGCCAAAAACATTCAGTACTTC. This translates into CASSQTGGWAKNIQYF.